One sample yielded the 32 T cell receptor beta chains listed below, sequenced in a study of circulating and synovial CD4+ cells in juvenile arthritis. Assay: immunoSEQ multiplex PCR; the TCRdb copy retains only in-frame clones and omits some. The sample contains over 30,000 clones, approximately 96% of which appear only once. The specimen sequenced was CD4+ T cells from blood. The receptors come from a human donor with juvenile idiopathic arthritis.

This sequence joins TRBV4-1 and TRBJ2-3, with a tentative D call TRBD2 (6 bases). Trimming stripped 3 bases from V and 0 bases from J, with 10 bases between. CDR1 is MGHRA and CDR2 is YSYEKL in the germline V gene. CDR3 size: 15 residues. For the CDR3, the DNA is TGCGCCAGCAGCCACAGCGGGTTTAGCACAGATACGCAGTATTTT. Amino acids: CASSHSGFSTDTQYF.

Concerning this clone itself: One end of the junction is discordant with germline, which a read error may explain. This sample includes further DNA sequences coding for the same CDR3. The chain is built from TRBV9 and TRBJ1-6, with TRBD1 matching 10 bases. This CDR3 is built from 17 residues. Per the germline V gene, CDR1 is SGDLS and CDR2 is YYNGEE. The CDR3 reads CASSASRTGGHNSPLHF. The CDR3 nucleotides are TGTGCCAGCAGCGCATCCAGGACAGGGGGGCATAATTCCCCCCTCCACTTT. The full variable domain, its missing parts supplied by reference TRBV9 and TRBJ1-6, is DSGVTQTPKHLITATGQRVTLRCSPRSGDLSVYWYQQSLDQGLQFLIQYYNGEERAKGNILERFSAQQFPDLHSELNLSSLELGDSALYFCASSASRTGGHNSPLHFGNGTRLTVT.

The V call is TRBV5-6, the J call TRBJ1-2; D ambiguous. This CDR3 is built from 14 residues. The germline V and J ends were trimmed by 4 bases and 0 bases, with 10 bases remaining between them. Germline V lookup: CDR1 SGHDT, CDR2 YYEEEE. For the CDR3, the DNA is TGTGCCAGCAGCCCCGACACTTCTAACTATGGCTACACCTTC. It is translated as CASSPDTSNYGYTF.

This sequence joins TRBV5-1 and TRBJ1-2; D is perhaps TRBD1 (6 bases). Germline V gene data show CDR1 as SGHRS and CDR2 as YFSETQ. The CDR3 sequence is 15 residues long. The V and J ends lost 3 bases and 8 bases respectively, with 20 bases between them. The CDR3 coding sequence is TGCGCCAGCAGCTATTACCCGGGGGGCGCTTACGGCTACACCTTC. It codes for CASSYYPGGAYGYTF.

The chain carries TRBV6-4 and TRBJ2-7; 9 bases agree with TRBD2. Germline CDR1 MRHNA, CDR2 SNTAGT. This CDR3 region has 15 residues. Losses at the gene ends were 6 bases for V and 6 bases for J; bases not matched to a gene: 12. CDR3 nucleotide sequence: TGTGCCAGCAGCCAACTAGCGGGCCCGAAGTTCGAGCAGTACTTC. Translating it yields CASSQLAGPKFEQYF.

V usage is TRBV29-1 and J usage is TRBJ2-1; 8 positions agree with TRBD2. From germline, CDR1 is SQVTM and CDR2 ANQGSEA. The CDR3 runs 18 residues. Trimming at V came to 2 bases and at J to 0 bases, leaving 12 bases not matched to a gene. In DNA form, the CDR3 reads TGCAGCGTTGAAACCGGGACTAGGGGGGAAAGCTCCTACAATGAGCAGTTCTTC. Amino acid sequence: CSVETGTRGESSYNEQFF.

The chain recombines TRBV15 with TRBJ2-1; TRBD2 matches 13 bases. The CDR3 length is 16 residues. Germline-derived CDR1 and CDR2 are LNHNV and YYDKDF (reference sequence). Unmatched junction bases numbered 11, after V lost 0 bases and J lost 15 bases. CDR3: CATSREVGLAGAQLFF. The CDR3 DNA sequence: TGTGCCACCAGCAGAGAAGTTGGACTAGCGGGGGCCCAACTGTTCTTC.

The CDR3: CASRGTGNSGANVLTF. For the CDR3, the DNA is TGTGCCAGTAGGGGGACAGGGAACTCTGGGGCCAACGTCCTGACTTTC. This chain connects TRBV19 to TRBJ2-6; 9 positions agree with TRBD1. This CDR3 region has 16 residues. Germline CDR1 and CDR2: LNHDA and SQIVND (reference sequence). The V gene end was trimmed by 6 bases and the J gene end by 0 bases; junction bases not matched to a gene: 3.

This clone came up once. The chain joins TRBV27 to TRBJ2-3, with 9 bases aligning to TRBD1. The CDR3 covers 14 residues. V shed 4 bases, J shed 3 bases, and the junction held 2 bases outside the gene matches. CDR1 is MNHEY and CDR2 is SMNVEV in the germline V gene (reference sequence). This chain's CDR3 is CASSSGTGTDTQYF. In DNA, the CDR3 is TGTGCCAGCAGTTCCGGGACAGGGACAGATACGCAGTATTTT.

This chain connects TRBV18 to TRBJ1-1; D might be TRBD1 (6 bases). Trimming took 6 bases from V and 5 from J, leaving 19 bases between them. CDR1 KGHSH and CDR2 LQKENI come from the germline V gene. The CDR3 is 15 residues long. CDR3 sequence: CASSPSQGLGTEAFF. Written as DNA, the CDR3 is TGTGCCAGCTCGCCTAGTCAGGGGCTAGGGACTGAAGCTTTCTTT.

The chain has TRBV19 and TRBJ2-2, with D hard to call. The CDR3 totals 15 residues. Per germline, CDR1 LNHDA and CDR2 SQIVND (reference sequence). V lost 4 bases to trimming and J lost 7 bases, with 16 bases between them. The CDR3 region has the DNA TGTGCCAGTAGTACTGGGCTTGGGTACGGCGGGGAGCTGTTTTTT. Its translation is CASSTGLGYGGELFF.

CDR3 region: CASSPTLNTEAFF. DNA of the CDR3: TGTGCCAGCAGCCCCACACTGAACACTGAAGCTTTCTTT. The chain has TRBV5-6 and TRBJ1-1; D gene unclear. Trimming cost V 4 bases and J 0 bases, with 7 bases left between them. This CDR3 region has 13 residues. Germline lookup yields CDR1 SGHDT and CDR2 YYEEEE.

The chain's CDR3 is CASSLGGSDEQFF. In nucleotides, the CDR3 is TGTGCCAGCAGCTTAGGAGGCTCGGATGAGCAGTTCTTC. The V and J genes are TRBV7-2 and TRBJ2-1; D unresolved. The CDR3 sequence is 13 residues long. Germline V gene data show CDR1 as SGHTA and CDR2 as FQGNSA. V dropped 1 base and J dropped 8 bases, with 9 bases sitting between them.

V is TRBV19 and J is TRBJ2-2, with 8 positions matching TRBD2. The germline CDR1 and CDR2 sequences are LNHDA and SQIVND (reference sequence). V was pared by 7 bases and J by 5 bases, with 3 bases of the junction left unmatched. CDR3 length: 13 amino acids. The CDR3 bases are TGTGCCAGTATCCAGCGGGGGACCGGGGAGCTGTTTTTT. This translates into CASIQRGTGELFF.

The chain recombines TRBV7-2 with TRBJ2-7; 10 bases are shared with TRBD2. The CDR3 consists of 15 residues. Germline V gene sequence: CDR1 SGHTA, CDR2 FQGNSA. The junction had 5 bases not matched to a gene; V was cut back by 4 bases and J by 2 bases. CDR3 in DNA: TGTGCCAGCAGCTGGGGGACTAGCGAGACCTACGAGCAGTACTTC. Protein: CASSWGTSETYEQYF.

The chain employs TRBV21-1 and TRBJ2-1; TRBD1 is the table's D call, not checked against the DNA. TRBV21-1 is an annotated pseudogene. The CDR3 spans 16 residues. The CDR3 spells CASRIGGVEQGNEQFF. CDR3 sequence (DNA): TGTGCCAGCAGGATAGGGGGTGTGGAACAGGGAAATGAGCAGTTCTTC.

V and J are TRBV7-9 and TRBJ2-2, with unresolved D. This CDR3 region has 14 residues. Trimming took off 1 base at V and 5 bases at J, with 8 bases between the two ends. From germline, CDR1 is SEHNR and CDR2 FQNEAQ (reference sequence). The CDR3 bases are TGTGCCAGCAGCTTAGTCCGAGATACCGGGGAGCTGTTTTTT. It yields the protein CASSLVRDTGELFF.

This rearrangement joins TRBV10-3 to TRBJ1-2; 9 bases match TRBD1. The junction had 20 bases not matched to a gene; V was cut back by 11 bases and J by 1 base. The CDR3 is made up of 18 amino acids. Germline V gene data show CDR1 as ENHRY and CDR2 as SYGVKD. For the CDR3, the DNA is TGTGCCGCTTGGACAGGGGCCGCTGGGAGCCCTCTTAACTATGGCTACACCTTC. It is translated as CAAWTGAAGSPLNYGYTF.

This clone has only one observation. The CDR3 region has the DNA TGCGCCAGCAGCCCCGATGGACTAGCGGGGGGGGATACGCAGTATTTT. Its translation: CASSPDGLAGGDTQYF. The chain joins TRBV10-2 to TRBJ2-3; 15 bases line up with TRBD2. J lost 6 bases, V lost 6 bases, and 7 bases had no gene match. Germline loops: CDR1 WSHSY, CDR2 SAAADI. The CDR3 is made up of 16 amino acids.

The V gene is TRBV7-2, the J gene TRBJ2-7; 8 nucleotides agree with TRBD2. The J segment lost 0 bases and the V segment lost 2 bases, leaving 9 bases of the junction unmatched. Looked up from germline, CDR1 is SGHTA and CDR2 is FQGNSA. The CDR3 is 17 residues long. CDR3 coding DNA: TGTGCCAGCAGCTTACTGGGGCGGGGGGTACCCTCCTACGAGCAGTACTTC. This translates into CASSLLGRGVPSYEQYF.

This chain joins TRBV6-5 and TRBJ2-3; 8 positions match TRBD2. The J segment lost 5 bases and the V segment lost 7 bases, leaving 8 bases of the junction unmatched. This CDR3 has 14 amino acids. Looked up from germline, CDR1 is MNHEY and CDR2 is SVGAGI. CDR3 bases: TGTGCCAGCAAGAGCGCGGGGGGAAAAGATACGCAGTATTTT. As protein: CASKSAGGKDTQYF.

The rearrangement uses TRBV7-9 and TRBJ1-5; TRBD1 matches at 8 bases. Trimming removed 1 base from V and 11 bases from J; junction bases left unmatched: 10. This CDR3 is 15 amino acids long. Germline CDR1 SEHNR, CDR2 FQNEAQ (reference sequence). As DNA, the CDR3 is TGTGCCAGCAGCTTAGGGGACAGGCTACCGGAAGCCCAGCATTTT. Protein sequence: CASSLGDRLPEAQHF.

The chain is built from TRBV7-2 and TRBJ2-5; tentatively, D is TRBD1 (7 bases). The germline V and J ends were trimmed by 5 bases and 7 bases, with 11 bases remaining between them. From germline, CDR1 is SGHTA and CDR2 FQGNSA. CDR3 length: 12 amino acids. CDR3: CASSQGGGTQYF. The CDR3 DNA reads TGTGCCAGCAGCCAGGGGGGCGGGACCCAGTACTTC.

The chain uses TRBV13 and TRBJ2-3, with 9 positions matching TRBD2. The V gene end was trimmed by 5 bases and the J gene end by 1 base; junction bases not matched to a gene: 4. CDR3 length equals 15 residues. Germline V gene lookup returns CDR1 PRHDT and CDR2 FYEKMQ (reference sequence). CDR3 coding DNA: TGTGCCAGCAGCCCCGAGCGGGGGGGCACAGATACGCAGTATTTT. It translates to CASSPERGGTDTQYF.

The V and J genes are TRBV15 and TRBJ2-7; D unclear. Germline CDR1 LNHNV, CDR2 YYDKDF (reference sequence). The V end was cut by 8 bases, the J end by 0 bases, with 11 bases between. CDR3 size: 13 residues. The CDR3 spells CATSAAISYEQYF. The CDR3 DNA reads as TGTGCCACCTCTGCCGCTATCTCCTACGAGCAGTACTTC.

The CDR3: CASSQDLWDRGRKNIQYF. DNA for the CDR3: TGTGCCAGCAGCCAAGACCTTTGGGACAGGGGGCGAAAAAACATTCAGTACTTC. The chain couples TRBV14 to TRBJ2-4; TRBD1 matches 12 bases. The CDR3 totals 18 residues. Trimming cost V 0 bases and J 4 bases; bases outside gene matches: 7. CDR1 SGHDN and CDR2 FVKESK come from the germline V gene.

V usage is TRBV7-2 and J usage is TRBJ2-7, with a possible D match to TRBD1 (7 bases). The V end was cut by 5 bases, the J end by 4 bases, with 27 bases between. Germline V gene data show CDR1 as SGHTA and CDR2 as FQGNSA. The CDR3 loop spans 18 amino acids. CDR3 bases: TGTGCCAGCAGCGTTGGAAGGGGGCGGGGAGCTCATACTTACGAGCAGTACTTC. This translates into CASSVGRGRGAHTYEQYF.

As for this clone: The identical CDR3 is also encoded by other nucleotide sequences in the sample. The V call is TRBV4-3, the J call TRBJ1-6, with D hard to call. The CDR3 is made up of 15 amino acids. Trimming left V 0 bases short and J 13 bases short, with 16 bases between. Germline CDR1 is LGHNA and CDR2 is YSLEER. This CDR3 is CASSQEVTLVSPLHF. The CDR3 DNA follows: TGCGCCAGCAGCCAAGAGGTGACATTAGTTTCCCCCCTCCACTTT.

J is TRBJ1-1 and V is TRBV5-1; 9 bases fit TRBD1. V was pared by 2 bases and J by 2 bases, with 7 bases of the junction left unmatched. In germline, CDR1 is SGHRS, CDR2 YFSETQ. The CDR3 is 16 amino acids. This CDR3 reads CASSFLTGGENTEAFF. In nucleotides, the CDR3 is TGCGCCAGCAGCTTTCTCACAGGGGGCGAAAACACTGAAGCTTTCTTT. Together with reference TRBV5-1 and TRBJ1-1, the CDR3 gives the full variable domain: KAGVTQTPRYLIKTRGQQVTLSCSPISGHRSVSWYQQTPGQGLQFLFEYFSETQRNKGNFPGRFSGRQFSNSRSEMNVSTLELGDSALYLCASSFLTGGENTEAFFGQGTRLTVV.

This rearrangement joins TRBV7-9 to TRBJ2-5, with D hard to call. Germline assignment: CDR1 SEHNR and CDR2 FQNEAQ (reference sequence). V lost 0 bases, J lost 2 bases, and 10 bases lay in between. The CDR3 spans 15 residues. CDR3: CASSLAETLQETQYF. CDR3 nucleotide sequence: TGTGCCAGCAGCTTAGCGGAGACTCTTCAAGAGACCCAGTACTTC.

CDR3 sequence reads: CASSVGATGVYQETQYF. CDR3 nucleotide sequence: TGTGCCAGCAGCGTAGGGGCAACAGGGGTCTATCAAGAGACCCAGTACTTC. The chain carries TRBV9 and TRBJ2-5; 7 nucleotides line up with TRBD1. V shed 0 bases and J 2 bases; nucleotides not matched to a gene: 10. The CDR3 has 17 amino acids. Germline V lookup: CDR1 SGDLS, CDR2 YYNGEE.

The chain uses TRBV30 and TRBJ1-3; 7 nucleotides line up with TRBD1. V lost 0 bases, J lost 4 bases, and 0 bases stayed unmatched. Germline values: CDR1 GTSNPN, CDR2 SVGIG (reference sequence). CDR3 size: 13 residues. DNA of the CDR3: TGTGCCTGGAGTGTGGGACAGGGAAACACCATATATTTT. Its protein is CAWSVGQGNTIYF. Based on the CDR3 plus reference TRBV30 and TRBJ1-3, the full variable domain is SQTIHQWPATLVQPVGSPLSLECTVEGTSNPNLYWYRQAAGRGLQLLFYSVGIGQISSEVPQNLSASRPQDRQFILSSKKLLLSDSGFYLCAWSVGQGNTIYFGEGSWLTVV.